This TCR beta chain was captured by sequencing in a study of T cells expressing NK-cell markers. Overall study context: Sequencing of TCR beta repertoires drew on sorted CD3+CD56+NKG2C+, CD3+CD56+NKG2C- and CD3+CD56-NKG2C+ T cells. The sequencing cohort of eight donors included seven HCMV-seropositive individuals and one seronegative individual.

Following a re-call of the 5' RACE reads, TCRdb has one entry per CDR3 protein and lacks DNA. This sample's clone table lists under 500,000 distinct CDR3 sequences. Concerning this clonotype itself: What it binds is unknown.

Study outcomes and limitations: Leadership of the CD3+CD56-NKG2C+ fraction also belonged to these clonotypes in four donors.

The sample comprised blood T cells: a sorted CD56 or NKG2C T cell subset, CD4+ or CD8+ T cells, or bulk PBMC T cells (not recorded which). The TCR originated in a woman aged 18 to 69 in good health.

The CDR3 sequence: CASSHWRINQPQHF. This chain joins TRBV3-1 and TRBJ1-5. CDR1 is LGHDT and CDR2 is YNNKEL in the germline V gene (reference sequence). The CDR3 is 14 amino acids.